This TCR beta chain was captured by sequencing in a study of post-analysis software for immune sequencing data. Study-level results: Patients used roughly five TRBV segments, including TRBV5-6, TRBV5-1 and TRBV20-1, more often than controls.

The authors incorporated unique molecular identifiers into the TCR beta cDNA libraries. Each CDR3 protein gets one entry after TCRdb re-called the PCR reads with MiXCR. Here the sample spans a few hundred thousand distinct CDR3 sequences, around 33% being singletons. V was clipped by 6 bases and J by 8 bases; unmatched bases: 7. The CDR3 has 14 residues. Looked up from germline, CDR1 is MNHEY and CDR2 is SVGAGI. Comments on this clonotype: Its matching antigen is unknown.

The sequence was obtained from a girl aged 5 to 17 with multiple sclerosis. The chain joins TRBV6-5 to TRBJ1-2; 12 bases are shared with TRBD1. The material sequenced was blood. The chain's CDR3 is CASRSGGQGAGYTF. CDR3 in DNA: TGTGCCAGCAGGAGTGGGGGACAGGGGGCCGGCTACACCTTC.